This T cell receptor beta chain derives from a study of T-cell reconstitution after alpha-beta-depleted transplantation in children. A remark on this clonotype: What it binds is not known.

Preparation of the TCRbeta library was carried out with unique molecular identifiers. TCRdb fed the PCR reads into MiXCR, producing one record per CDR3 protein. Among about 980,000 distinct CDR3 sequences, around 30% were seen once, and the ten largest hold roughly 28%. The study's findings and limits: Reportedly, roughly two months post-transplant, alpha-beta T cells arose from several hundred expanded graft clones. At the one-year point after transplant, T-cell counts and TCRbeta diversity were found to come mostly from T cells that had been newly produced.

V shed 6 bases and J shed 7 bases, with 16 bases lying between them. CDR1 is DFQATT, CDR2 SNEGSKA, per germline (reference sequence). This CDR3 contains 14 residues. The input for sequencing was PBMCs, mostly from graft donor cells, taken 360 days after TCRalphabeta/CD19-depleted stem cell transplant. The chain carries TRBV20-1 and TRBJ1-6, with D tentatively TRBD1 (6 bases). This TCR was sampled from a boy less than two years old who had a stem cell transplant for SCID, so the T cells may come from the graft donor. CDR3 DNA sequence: TGCAGTGCGGGGGGGGCGGGGGTCAATTCACCCCTCCACTTT. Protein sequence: CSAGGAGVNSPLHF.